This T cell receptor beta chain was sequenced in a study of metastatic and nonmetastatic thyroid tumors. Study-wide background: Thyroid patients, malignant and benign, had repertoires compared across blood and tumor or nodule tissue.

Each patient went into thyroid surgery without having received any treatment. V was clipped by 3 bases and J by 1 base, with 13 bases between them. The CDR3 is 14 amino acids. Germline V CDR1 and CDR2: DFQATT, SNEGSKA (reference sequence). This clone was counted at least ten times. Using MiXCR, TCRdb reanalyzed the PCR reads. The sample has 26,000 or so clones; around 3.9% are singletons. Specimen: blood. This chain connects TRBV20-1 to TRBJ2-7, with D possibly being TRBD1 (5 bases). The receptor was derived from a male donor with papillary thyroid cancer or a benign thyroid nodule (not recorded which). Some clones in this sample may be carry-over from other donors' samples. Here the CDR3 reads CSARPQASSYEQYF. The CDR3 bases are TGCAGTGCTAGGCCACAGGCTAGTTCCTACGAGCAGTACTTC.